These T cell receptor beta chains were read from a single sample in a study of T cells after yellow fever vaccination. MiXCR was run by TCRdb on the 5' RACE reads, yielding one entry per CDR3 protein. The sample contains 620,000 or so distinct CDR3 sequences, around a sixth of which appear only once. The starting material was PBMCs, obtained 5 days after the first yellow fever vaccination. These receptors were obtained from a man younger than 30 who received the YFV17D yellow fever vaccine. CDR3s include the opening cysteine and the closing phenylalanine or tryptophan. The D gene is left open where the match is weak. Clone size is not always given. Where it is, it says once, few, many or a class for expanded clones.

TRBV19	TRBJ1-5	.	.	CASSWTIRGNQPQHF	TGTGCCAGTAGCTGGACAATAAGGGGCAATCAGCCCCAGCATTTT
TRBV7-3	TRBJ2-3	TRBD2	.	CASSALAGATDTQYF	TGTGCCAGCAGCGCACTAGCGGGGGCCACAGATACGCAGTATTTT
TRBV11-2	TRBJ1-2	.	few	CASSLGPGLFYGYTF	TGTGCCAGCAGCTTAGGGCCAGGACTCTTCTATGGCTACACCTTC
TRBV20-1	TRBJ2-1	.	few	CSAAAPSSYNEQFF	TGCAGTGCTGCAGCTCCCAGCTCCTACAATGAGCAGTTCTTC
TRBV30	TRBJ2-7	.	.	CAWENRAFSYEQYF	TGTGCCTGGGAGAACAGAGCCTTCTCCTACGAGCAGTACTTC
TRBV20-1	TRBJ2-4	.	few	CSARARGGAVQYF	TGCAGTGCTAGAGCAAGGGGCGGAGCCGTTCAGTACTTC
TRBV7-9	TRBJ2-2	.	.	CATSGRTDTGELFF	TGTGCCACCTCAGGGAGAACTGACACCGGGGAGCTGTTTTTT
TRBV12-3/TRBV12-4	TRBJ2-5	TRBD1	many	CASSPDRDRETQYF	TGTGCCAGCAGCCCCGACAGGGATAGAGAGACCCAGTACTTC
TRBV12-3/TRBV12-4	TRBJ1-3	.	few	CASGRNSGNTIYF	TGTGCCAGCGGGAGGAACTCTGGAAACACCATATATTTT
TRBV4-3	TRBJ2-3	.	.	CASSQGGGYGTDTQYF	TGCGCCAGCAGCCAAGGGGGGGGCTATGGCACAGATACGCAGTATTTT
TRBV7-3	TRBJ2-2	.	.	CASSQGRNTGELFF	TGTGCCAGCAGTCAAGGCAGGAACACCGGGGAGCTGTTTTTT
TRBV12-3/TRBV12-4	TRBJ2-3	.	few	CASTYRDRPDTQYF	TGTGCCAGCACCTACAGGGATCGGCCAGATACGCAGTATTTT
TRBV18	TRBJ1-1	.	.	CASSPVGTEAFF	TGTGCCAGCTCACCAGTGGGAACTGAAGCTTTCTTT
TRBV10-3	TRBJ2-5	TRBD2	.	CAISETRGGQETQYF	TGTGCCATCAGTGAGACGCGGGGGGGACAAGAGACCCAGTACTTC
TRBV10-3	TRBJ1-5	.	.	CAICRDLNQPQHF	TGTGCCATCTGTCGGGACCTCAATCAGCCCCAGCATTTT
TRBV7-9	TRBJ1-4	.	.	CASSFFGRLNEKLFF	TGTGCCAGCAGCTTTTTTGGCAGGCTTAATGAAAAACTGTTTTTT
TRBV5-1	TRBJ2-1	.	few	CASSLRQDNEQFF	TGCGCCAGCAGCTTGAGGCAAGACAATGAGCAGTTCTTC
TRBV20-1	TRBJ2-5	.	.	CSASKGGGGQETQYF	TGCAGTGCTAGCAAAGGGGGGGGAGGACAAGAGACCCAGTACTTC
TRBV11-2	TRBJ2-1	.	.	CASSFDSGLRYNEQFF	TGTGCCAGCAGCTTCGACTCCGGACTAAGGTACAATGAGCAGTTCTTC
TRBV5-1	TRBJ1-5	.	.	CASKVGDNQPQHF	TGCGCCAGCAAAGTGGGGGACAATCAGCCCCAGCATTTT
TRBV6-5	TRBJ1-6	.	few	CASSYADSPLHF	TGTGCCAGCAGTTACGCGGATTCACCCCTCCACTTT
TRBV7-6	TRBJ1-2	TRBD1	.	CASSLGGTGGTYGYTF	TGTGCCAGCAGCTTAGGGGGGACAGGGGGGACCTATGGCTACACCTTC
TRBV20-1	TRBJ1-5	.	.	CSARGGDGNQPQHF	TGCAGTGCTAGAGGGGGCGATGGCAATCAGCCCCAGCATTTT
TRBV14	TRBJ2-3	.	.	CASSQDPRLAADTQYF	TGTGCCAGCAGCCAAGATCCCCGATTAGCGGCAGATACGCAGTATTTT
TRBV7-8	TRBJ1-2	TRBD1	.	CASSYRGQAYGYTF	TGTGCCAGCAGCTATAGAGGACAGGCATATGGCTACACCTTC
TRBV12-3/TRBV12-4	TRBJ2-3	.	.	CASSFEPYTQYF	TGTGCCAGCAGTTTTGAGCCGTATACGCAGTATTTT
TRBV19	TRBJ1-1	.	.	CASSIKPEYTEAFF	TGTGCCAGTAGTATAAAGCCGGAGTACACTGAAGCTTTCTTT
TRBV24-1	TRBJ1-2	.	.	CATSVDRAYGYTF	TGTGCCACCAGTGTAGACAGAGCCTATGGCTACACCTTC